This T cell receptor beta chain is from a study of vaccination and CD4 T cells after COVID-19. In the study overall: Investigators drew the post-COVID samples a median around 98 days after diagnosis, with a range of 35 to 161. Researchers treated control cultures with a CEFX pool, an HIV-1 Nef pool, or no peptide.

Germline V gene lookup returns CDR1 DFQATT and CDR2 SNEGSKA (reference sequence). The length of the CDR3 is 15 residues. Time point given: late sampling 161 to 241 days after vaccination in three convalescent patients. Treatment given: roughly ten-day PBMC culture with coronavirus spike peptide pools or control peptides (ViraFEST assay). Using peptide pools, antigen-specific T cells were expanded in ViraFEST before TCRs were sequenced. A note on this clonotype: Its specificity is not known. A junction end diverges from the germline sequence, so it may reflect a read error.

The Oncomine TCR Beta short-read assay was applied to DNA of cultured CD4+ T cells. TCRdb recomputed calls from the PCR reads with MiXCR, one row per CDR3 protein. The sample records approximately 18,000 distinct CDR3 sequences, more than 40% being singletons. The sequence was obtained from a human donor who had recovered from COVID-19. The sample was CD4+ T cells from blood, cultured in vitro, taken about 7 months after SARS-CoV-2 vaccination. The chain links TRBV20-1 to TRBJ2-5; 12 nucleotides align to TRBD1. The CDR3 sequence is CSARGGTGGLETQYF. CDR3 DNA: TGCAGTGCGAGAGGGGGGACAGGGGGCCTCGAGACCCAGTACTTC.